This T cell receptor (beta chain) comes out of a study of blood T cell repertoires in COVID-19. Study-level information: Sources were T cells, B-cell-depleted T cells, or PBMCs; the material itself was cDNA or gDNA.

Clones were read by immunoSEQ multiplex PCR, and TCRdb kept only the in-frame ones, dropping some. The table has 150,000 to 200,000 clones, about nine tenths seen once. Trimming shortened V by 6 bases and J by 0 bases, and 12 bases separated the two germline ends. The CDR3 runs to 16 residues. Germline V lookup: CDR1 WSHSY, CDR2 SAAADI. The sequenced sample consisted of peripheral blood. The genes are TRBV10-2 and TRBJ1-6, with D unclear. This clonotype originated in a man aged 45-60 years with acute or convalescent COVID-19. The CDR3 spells CASSLGSPSYNSPLHF. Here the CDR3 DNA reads TGCGCCAGCAGCCTGGGCAGTCCCTCCTATAATTCACCCCTCCACTTT.